This entry lists 3 T cell receptor beta chains sequenced from one sample in a study of cytomegalovirus exposure and HLA in healthy donors. 13 Jbeta primers and 60 Vbeta primers were used for the PCR. Method: immunoSEQ multiplex PCR; TCRdb's copy keeps in-frame clones and lacks some. The sample totals 130,000 or so clones. Material: PBMCs. The receptors were gathered from a middle-aged woman in good health and CMV-seronegative.

V usage is TRBV6-4 and J usage is TRBJ1-2; possible D gene TRBD1, 5 bases. Germline V gives CDR1 MRHNA, CDR2 SNTAGT. The V and J ends lost 0 bases and 5 bases respectively, with 10 bases between them. This CDR3 has 14 amino acids. CDR3 protein: CASSDSRGGYGYTF. The CDR3 DNA sequence: TGTGCCAGCAGTGACTCTCGGGGGGGTTATGGCTACACCTTC.

Comment on this clone: Additional DNA sequences in this sample encode the identical CDR3. The chain employs TRBV4-3 and TRBJ2-1, with D perhaps TRBD2 (6 bases). The CDR3 is 17 residues long. The ends were cut back, 0 bases at V and 8 bases at J, with 20 bases in the middle. Germline CDR1 is LGHNA and CDR2 is YSLEER. The CDR3 region is CASSQDAALASEHEQFF. The CDR3 DNA sequence: TGCGCCAGCAGCCAAGATGCAGCCTTGGCTAGCGAGCATGAGCAGTTCTTC.

V and J are TRBV7-8 and TRBJ1-2; D is unresolved. Germline assignment: CDR1 SGHVS and CDR2 FQNEAQ. This CDR3 is 14 amino acids long. V lost 3 bases and J 4 bases, leaving 12 bases between the germline ends. The CDR3 nucleotides read TGTGCCAGCAGCTTGAGGGTAGAATCCTATGGCTACACCTTC. Translating it yields CASSLRVESYGYTF.